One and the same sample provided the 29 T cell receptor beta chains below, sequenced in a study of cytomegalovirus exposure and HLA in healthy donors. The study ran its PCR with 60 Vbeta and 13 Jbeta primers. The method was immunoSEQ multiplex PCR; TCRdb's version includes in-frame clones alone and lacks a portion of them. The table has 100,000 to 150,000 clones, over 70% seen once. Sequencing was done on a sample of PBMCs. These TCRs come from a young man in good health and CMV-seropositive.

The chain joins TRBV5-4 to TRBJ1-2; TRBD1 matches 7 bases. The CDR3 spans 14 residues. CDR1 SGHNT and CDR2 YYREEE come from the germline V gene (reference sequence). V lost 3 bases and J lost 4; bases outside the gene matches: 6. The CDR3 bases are TGTGCCAGCAGCTCCCAGACAGGGCTCTATGGCTACACCTTC. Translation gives CASSSQTGLYGYTF.

CDR3 loop: CASSPGQTTRSTF. CDR3 DNA sequence: TGTGCCAGCAGCCCCGGACAGACGACTCGCTCCACCTTC. The V gene is TRBV6-5, the J gene TRBJ1-2; tentative D call: TRBD1 (6 bases). The CDR3 is made up of 13 amino acids. Trimming removed 6 bases from V and 13 bases from J, with 21 bases in between. Per germline, CDR1 MNHEY and CDR2 SVGAGI.

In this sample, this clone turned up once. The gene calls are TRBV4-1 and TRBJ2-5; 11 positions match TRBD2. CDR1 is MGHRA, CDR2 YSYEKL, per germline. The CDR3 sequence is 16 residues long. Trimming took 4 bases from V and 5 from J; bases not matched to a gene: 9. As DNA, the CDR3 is TGCGCCAGCAGCCGATCTTCTAGCGGGGGGCGGGAGACCCAGTACTTC. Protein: CASSRSSSGGRETQYF.

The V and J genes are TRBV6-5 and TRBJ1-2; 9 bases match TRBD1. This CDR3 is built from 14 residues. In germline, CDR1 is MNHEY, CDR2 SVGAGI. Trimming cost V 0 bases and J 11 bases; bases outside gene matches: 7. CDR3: CASSYSVRDRVYTF. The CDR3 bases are TGTGCCAGCAGTTACTCGGTCCGGGACAGGGTGTACACCTTC.

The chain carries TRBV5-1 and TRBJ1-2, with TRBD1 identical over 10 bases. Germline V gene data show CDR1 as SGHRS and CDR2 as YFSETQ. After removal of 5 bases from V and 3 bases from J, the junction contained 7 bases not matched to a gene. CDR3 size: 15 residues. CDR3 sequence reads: CASRPGTGEDYGYTF. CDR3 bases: TGCGCCAGCAGACCCGGGACAGGGGAGGACTATGGCTACACCTTC.

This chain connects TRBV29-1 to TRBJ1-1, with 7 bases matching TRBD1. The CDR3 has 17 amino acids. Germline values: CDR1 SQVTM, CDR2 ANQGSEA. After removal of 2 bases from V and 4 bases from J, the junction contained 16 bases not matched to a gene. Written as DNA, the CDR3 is TGCAGCGTTGAACCCACCACGACAGGGTTCGGGATCACTGAAGCTTTCTTT. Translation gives CSVEPTTTGFGITEAFF.

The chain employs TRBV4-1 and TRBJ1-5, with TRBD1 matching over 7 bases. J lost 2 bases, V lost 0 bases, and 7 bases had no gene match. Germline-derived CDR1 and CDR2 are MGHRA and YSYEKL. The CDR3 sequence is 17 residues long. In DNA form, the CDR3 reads TGCGCCAGCAGCCAAGATCCCACGACAGGGCGCAATCAGCCCCAGCATTTT. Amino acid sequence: CASSQDPTTGRNQPQHF.

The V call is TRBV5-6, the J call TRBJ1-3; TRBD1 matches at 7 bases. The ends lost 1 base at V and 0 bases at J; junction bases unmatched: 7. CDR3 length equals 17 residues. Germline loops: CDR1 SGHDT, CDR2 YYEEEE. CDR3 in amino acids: CASSLLGTEDSGNTIYF. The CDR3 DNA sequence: TGTGCCAGCAGCTTGTTGGGGACAGAGGACTCTGGAAACACCATATATTTT.

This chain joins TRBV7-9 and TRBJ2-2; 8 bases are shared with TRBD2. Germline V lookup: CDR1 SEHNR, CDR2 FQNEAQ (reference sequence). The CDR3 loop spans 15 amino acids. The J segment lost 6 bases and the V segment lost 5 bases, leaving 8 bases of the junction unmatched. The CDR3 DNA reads TGTGCCAGCAGCCTCCCGGGACTAGTAGCCGGGGAGCTGTTTTTT. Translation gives CASSLPGLVAGELFF.

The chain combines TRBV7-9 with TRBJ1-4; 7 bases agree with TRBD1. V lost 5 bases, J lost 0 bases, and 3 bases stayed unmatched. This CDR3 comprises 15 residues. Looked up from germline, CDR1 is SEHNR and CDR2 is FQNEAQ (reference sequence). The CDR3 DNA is TGTGCCAGCAGCGGTGACAGGGCAACTAATGAAAAACTGTTTTTT. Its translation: CASSGDRATNEKLFF. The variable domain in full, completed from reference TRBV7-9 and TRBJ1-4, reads DTGVSQNPRHKITKRGQNVTFRCDPISEHNRLYWYRQTLGQGPEFLTYFQNEAQLEKSRLLSDRFSAERPKGSFSTLEIQRTEQGDSAMYLCASSGDRATNEKLFFGSGTQLSVL.

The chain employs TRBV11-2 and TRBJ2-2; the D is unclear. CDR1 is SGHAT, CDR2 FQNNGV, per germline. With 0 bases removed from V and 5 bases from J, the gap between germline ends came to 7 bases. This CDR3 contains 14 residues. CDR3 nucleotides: TGTGCCAGCAGCTTAGAGTACGGGACCGGGGAGCTGTTTTTT. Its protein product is CASSLEYGTGELFF.

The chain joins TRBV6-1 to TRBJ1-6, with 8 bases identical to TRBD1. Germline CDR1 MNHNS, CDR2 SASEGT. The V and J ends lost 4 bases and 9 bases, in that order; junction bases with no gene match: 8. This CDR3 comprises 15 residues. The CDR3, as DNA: TGTGCCAGCAGTGTGGGGCAGGGGGCGGGTTCACCCCTCCACTTT. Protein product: CASSVGQGAGSPLHF.

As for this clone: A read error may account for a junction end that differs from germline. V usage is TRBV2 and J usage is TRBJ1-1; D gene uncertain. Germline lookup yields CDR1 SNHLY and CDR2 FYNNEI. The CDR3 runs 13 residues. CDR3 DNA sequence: TGTGCCAGCAGCGAAGACATGAACACTGAAGCTTTCTTT. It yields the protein CASSEDMNTEAFF.

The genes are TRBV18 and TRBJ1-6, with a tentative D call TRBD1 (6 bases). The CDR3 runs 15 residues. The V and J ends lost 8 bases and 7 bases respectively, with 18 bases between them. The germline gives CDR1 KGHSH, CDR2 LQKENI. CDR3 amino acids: CASRIRTAQNSPLHF. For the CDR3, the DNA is TGTGCCAGCCGGATCCGGACAGCGCAGAATTCACCCCTCCACTTT. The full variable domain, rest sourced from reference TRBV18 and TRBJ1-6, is NAGVMQNPRHLVRRRGQEARLRCSPMKGHSHVYWYRQLPEEGLKFMVYLQKENIIDESGMPKERFSAEFPKEGPSILRIQQVVRGDSAAYFCASRIRTAQNSPLHFGNGTRLTVT.

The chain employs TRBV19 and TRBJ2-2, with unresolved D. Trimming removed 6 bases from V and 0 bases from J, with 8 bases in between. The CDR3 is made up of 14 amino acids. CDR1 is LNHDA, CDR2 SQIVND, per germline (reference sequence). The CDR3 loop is CASRSQANTGELFF. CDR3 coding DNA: TGTGCCAGTAGGTCCCAGGCGAACACCGGGGAGCTGTTTTTT.

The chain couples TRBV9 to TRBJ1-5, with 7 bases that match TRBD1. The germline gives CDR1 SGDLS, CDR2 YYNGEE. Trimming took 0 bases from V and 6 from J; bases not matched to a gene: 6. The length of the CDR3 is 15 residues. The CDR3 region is CASSVDPGGTQPQHF. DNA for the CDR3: TGTGCCAGCAGCGTAGATCCAGGGGGGACTCAGCCCCAGCATTTT.

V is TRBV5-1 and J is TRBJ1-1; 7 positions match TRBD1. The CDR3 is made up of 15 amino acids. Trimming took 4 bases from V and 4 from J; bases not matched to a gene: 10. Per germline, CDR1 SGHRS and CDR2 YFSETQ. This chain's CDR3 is CASSLSRGEGTEAFF. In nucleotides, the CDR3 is TGCGCCAGCAGCCTAAGCAGGGGGGAAGGCACTGAAGCTTTCTTT.

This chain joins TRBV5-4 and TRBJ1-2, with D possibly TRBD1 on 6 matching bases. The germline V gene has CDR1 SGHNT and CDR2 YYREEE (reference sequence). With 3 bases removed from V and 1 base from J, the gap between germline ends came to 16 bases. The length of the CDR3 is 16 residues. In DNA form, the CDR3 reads TGTGCCAGCAGCTCGGACCAGGACAGACTTAACTATGGCTACACCTTC. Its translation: CASSSDQDRLNYGYTF. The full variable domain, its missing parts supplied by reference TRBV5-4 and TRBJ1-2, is ETGVTQSPTHLIKTRGQQVTLRCSSQSGHNTVSWYQQALGQGPQFIFQYYREEENGRGNFPPRFSGLQFPNYSSELNVNALELDDSALYLCASSSDQDRLNYGYTFGSGTRLTVV.

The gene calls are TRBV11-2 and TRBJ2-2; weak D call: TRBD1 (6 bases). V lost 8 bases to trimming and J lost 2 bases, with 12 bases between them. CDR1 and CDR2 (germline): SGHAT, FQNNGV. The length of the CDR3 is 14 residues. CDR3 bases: TGTGCCAGCGGAACAGGGAAAAACACCGGGGAGCTGTTTTTT. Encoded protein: CASGTGKNTGELFF.

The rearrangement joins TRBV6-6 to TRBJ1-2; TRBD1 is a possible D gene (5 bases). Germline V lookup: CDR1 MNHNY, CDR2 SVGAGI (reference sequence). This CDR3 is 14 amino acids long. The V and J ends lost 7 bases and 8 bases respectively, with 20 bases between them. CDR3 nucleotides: TGTGCCAGCACCCGAGTTGACAAGGGGATCGGCTACACCTTC. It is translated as CASTRVDKGIGYTF.

The CDR3 sequence is CASSQAKGGIQETQYF. CDR3 nucleotides: TGTGCCAGCAGCCAAGCTAAAGGAGGGATCCAAGAGACCCAGTACTTC. The chain combines TRBV14 with TRBJ2-5; TRBD2 is a possible D gene (6 bases). Trimming removed 1 base at V and 1 base at J, with 13 bases between. The CDR3 has 16 amino acids. The germline V gene encodes CDR1 SGHDN and CDR2 FVKESK. The whole variable domain, remainder taken from reference TRBV14 and TRBJ2-5, is EAGVTQFPSHSVIEKGQTVTLRCDPISGHDNLYWYRRVMGKEIKFLLHFVKESKQDESGMPNNRFLAERTGGTYSTLKVQPAELEDSGVYFCASSQAKGGIQETQYFGPGTRLLVL.

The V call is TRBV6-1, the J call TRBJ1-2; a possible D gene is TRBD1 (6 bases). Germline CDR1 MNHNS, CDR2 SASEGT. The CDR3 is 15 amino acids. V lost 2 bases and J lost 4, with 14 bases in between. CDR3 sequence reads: CASSESWTAPYGYTF. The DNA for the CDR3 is TGTGCCAGCAGTGAATCGTGGACAGCACCCTATGGCTACACCTTC.

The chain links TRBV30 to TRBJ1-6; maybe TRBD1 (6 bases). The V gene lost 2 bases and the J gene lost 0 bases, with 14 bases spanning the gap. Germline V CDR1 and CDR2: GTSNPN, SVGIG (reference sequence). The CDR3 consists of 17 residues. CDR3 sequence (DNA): TGTGCCTGGAGTCTCCCGGGACACGGCTCCTATAATTCACCCCTCCACTTT. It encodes CAWSLPGHGSYNSPLHF. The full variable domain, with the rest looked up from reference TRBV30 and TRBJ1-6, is SQTIHQWPATLVQPVGSPLSLECTVEGTSNPNLYWYRQAAGRGLQLLFYSVGIGQISSEVPQNLSASRPQDRQFILSSKKLLLSDSGFYLCAWSLPGHGSYNSPLHFGNGTRLTVT.

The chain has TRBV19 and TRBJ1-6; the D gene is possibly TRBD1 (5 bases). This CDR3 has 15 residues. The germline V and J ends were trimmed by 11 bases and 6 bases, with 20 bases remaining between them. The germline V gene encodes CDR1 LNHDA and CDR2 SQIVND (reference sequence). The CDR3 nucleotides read TGTGCCTCCGGTGTGTTAGGGGATGTTAATTCACCCCTCCACTTT. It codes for CASGVLGDVNSPLHF.

The CDR3 here is CASSQLRTGPLLYEQYF. CDR3 nucleotides: TGTGCCAGCAGCCAACTCCGAACAGGACCCCTACTCTACGAGCAGTACTTC. The J gene is TRBJ2-7, the V gene TRBV14; weak D call: TRBD1 (5 bases). The V and J ends lost 2 bases and 3 bases respectively, with 20 bases between them. The CDR3 is made up of 17 amino acids. Looked up from germline, CDR1 is SGHDN and CDR2 is FVKESK.

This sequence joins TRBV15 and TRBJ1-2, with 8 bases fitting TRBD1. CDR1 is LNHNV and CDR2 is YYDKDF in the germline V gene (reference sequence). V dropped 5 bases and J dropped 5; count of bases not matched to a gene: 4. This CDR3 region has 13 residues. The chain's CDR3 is CATSLTGDYGYTF. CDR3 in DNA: TGTGCCACCAGCCTGACAGGGGATTATGGCTACACCTTC.

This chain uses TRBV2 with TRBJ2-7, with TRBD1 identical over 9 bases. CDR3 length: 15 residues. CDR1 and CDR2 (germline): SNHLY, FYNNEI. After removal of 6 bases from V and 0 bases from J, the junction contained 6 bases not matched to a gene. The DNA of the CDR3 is TGTGCCAGCAGGGCAACGGGACAGGGCTCCTACGAGCAGTACTTC. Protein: CASRATGQGSYEQYF.

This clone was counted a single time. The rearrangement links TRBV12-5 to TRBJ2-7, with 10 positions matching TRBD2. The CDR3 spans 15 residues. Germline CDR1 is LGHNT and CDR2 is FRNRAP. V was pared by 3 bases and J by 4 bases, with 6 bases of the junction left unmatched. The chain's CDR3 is CASGFRTSGGYEQYF. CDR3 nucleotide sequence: TGTGCTAGTGGTTTCCGGACTAGCGGAGGATACGAGCAGTACTTC.

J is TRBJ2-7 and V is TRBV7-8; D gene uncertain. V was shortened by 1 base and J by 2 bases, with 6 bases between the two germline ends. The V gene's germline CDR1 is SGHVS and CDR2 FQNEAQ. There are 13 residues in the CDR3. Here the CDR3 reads CASSLVQAYEQYF. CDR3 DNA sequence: TGTGCCAGCAGCTTAGTACAAGCCTACGAGCAGTACTTC.